This TCR beta chain stems from a study of identical twins. This clonotype was counted many times. Its antigen remains unknown. Germline loops: CDR1 SGHRS, CDR2 YFSETQ. The junction had 5 bases not matched to a gene; V was cut back by 1 base and J by 2 bases. The CDR3 runs 16 residues. General observations from the study: Possibly, invariant MAIT and iNKT cells partly confounded zero-insertion analyses.

TCRdb reprocessed the 5' RACE reads with MiXCR, giving one entry per CDR3 protein. This table holds 200,000 to 300,000 distinct CDR3 sequences, 5.5% to 7% found once. The sample also formed part of further work on yellow fever vaccine responses in identical twins. That source adds: In identical twins, vaccine T cell responses appeared partly shared and partly individual.

The receptor comes from a woman between 18 and 29 years old in good health. The sequencing sample was made of memory (CD45RO+) T cells sorted from blood. The V gene is TRBV5-1, the J gene TRBJ2-1, with 8 bases matching TRBD2. CDR3 amino acids: CASSLNQRGPYNEQFF. The CDR3 DNA follows: TGCGCCAGCAGCTTGAACCAGCGGGGGCCCTACAATGAGCAGTTCTTC.